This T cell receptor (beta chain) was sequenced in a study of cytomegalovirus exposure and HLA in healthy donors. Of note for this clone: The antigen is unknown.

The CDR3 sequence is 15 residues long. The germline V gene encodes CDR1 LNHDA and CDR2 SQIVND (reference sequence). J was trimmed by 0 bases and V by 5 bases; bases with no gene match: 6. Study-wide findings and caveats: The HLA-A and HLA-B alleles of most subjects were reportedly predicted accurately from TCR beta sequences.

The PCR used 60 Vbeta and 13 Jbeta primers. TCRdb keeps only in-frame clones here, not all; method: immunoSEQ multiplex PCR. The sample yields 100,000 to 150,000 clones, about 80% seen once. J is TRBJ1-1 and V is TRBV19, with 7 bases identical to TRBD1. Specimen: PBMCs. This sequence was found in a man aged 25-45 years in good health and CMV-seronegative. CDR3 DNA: TGTGCCAGTAGTGCCCTACAGGGGATGAACACTGAAGCTTTCTTT. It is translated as CASSALQGMNTEAFF.